This is a list of T cell receptor beta chains from one sample in a study of T cells after yellow fever vaccination. TCRdb processed the 5' RACE reads anew with MiXCR; each CDR3 protein has one entry. Here the sample spans hundreds of thousands of distinct CDR3 sequences, approximately 12% being singletons. This specimen was CD4+ T cells sorted from PBMCs, taken 15 days after the yellow fever booster vaccination. Source of these receptors: a young man who received the YFV17D yellow fever vaccine. Both conserved end residues are trimmed from each CDR3.

j_call	v_call	cdr3_aa
TRBJ2-1	TRBV6-2/TRBV6-3	ATGQGENRF
TRBJ1-3	TRBV29-1	SVDQGRITGNTIY
TRBJ2-4	TRBV9	ASSVGAGGINIQY
TRBJ2-2	TRBV5-1	ASLASTGELF
TRBJ1-2	TRBV6-5	ASSRDRLGYGYT
TRBJ2-3	TRBV5-1	ASRPMGDVTDTQY
TRBJ2-4	TRBV5-6	ASSGESIQY
TRBJ1-5	TRBV6-1	ASVGAWGNQPQH
TRBJ2-7	TRBV6-6	ASSSRDTGGYEQY
TRBJ2-5	TRBV5-1	ACGDSQETQY
TRBJ2-2	TRBV4-1	ASSTGQGAIKELF
TRBJ2-3	TRBV5-1	ASSSLSGGGTDTQY
TRBJ1-1	TRBV5-6	ASSLVGFMNTEAF
TRBJ2-3	TRBV5-1	ASSLGTGRTDTQY
TRBJ2-3	TRBV4-2	ASSQDLVRGTTDTQY
TRBJ2-4	TRBV25-1	ASSESRRGGDIQY
TRBJ2-1	TRBV5-1	ASTVGTGHNEQF
TRBJ2-4	TRBV15	ATSRDRGRIQY
TRBJ1-2	TRBV4-1	ASRPTGSRGYT
TRBJ1-1	TRBV12-3/TRBV12-4	ASTAIATGFEAF
TRBJ1-4	TRBV20-1	SAPRTGVEKLF
TRBJ1-6	TRBV3-1	ASSQDPGVGNSPLH
TRBJ2-1	TRBV11-2	ASRAMGSGYEQF
TRBJ2-1	TRBV5-6	ASSWDLGGYEQF
TRBJ2-5	TRBV11-1	ASSVAGASKTRETQY
TRBJ2-6	TRBV4-3	ASSSRGPSGANVLT
TRBJ2-2	TRBV7-3	ASSRDIDPTGELF
TRBJ2-1	TRBV20-1	SRTGVYNEQF
TRBJ1-1	TRBV5-6	ASSSRQAPEAF
TRBJ2-1	TRBV20-1	SARQTSGGASPYNEQF
TRBJ2-3	TRBV20-1	SRRGLTDTQY
TRBJ1-1	TRBV12-3/TRBV12-4	ASSTAHRGEAF
TRBJ1-1	TRBV7-8	ASSPTGFHTEAF
TRBJ1-1	TRBV18	ASSPKWTGKNTEAF
TRBJ2-1	TRBV7-8	ASSLVGQTSYNEQF
TRBJ2-1	TRBV7-3	ASSLAGGGYEQF
TRBJ2-3	TRBV7-2	ASSLQAGGRDTQY
TRBJ2-6	TRBV7-9	ASRHQRELVDVLT
TRBJ2-1	TRBV20-1	SAPPRTSGDYNEQF
TRBJ2-5	TRBV6-2/TRBV6-3	ASSYSLAGAWYQETQY
TRBJ1-1	TRBV12-3/TRBV12-4	ASSASANTEAF
TRBJ2-5	TRBV5-8	ASSLPGTPRAQY
TRBJ2-2	TRBV11-1	ASRRKTGVDTGELF
TRBJ2-3	TRBV20-1	SARTATSTDTQY
TRBJ2-1	TRBV12-3/TRBV12-4	ASSFTGYNEQF
TRBJ2-3	TRBV10-3	AISTYTDTQY
TRBJ2-2	TRBV7-3	ASSLMNTGELF
TRBJ2-1	TRBV3-1	ASSRGTRAKF
TRBJ2-7	TRBV6-5	ASSYGSSGWQY
TRBJ1-2	TRBV7-9	ASSLQGIYGYT
TRBJ1-3	TRBV9	ASSVGGLGTIY
TRBJ1-2	TRBV10-2	ASSDWGARSYGYT
TRBJ1-5	TRBV28	ASSSPPGAQH
TRBJ1-6	TRBV3-1	ASSQSTGAGSPLH
TRBJ1-1	TRBV6-5	ASSSWRTEAF